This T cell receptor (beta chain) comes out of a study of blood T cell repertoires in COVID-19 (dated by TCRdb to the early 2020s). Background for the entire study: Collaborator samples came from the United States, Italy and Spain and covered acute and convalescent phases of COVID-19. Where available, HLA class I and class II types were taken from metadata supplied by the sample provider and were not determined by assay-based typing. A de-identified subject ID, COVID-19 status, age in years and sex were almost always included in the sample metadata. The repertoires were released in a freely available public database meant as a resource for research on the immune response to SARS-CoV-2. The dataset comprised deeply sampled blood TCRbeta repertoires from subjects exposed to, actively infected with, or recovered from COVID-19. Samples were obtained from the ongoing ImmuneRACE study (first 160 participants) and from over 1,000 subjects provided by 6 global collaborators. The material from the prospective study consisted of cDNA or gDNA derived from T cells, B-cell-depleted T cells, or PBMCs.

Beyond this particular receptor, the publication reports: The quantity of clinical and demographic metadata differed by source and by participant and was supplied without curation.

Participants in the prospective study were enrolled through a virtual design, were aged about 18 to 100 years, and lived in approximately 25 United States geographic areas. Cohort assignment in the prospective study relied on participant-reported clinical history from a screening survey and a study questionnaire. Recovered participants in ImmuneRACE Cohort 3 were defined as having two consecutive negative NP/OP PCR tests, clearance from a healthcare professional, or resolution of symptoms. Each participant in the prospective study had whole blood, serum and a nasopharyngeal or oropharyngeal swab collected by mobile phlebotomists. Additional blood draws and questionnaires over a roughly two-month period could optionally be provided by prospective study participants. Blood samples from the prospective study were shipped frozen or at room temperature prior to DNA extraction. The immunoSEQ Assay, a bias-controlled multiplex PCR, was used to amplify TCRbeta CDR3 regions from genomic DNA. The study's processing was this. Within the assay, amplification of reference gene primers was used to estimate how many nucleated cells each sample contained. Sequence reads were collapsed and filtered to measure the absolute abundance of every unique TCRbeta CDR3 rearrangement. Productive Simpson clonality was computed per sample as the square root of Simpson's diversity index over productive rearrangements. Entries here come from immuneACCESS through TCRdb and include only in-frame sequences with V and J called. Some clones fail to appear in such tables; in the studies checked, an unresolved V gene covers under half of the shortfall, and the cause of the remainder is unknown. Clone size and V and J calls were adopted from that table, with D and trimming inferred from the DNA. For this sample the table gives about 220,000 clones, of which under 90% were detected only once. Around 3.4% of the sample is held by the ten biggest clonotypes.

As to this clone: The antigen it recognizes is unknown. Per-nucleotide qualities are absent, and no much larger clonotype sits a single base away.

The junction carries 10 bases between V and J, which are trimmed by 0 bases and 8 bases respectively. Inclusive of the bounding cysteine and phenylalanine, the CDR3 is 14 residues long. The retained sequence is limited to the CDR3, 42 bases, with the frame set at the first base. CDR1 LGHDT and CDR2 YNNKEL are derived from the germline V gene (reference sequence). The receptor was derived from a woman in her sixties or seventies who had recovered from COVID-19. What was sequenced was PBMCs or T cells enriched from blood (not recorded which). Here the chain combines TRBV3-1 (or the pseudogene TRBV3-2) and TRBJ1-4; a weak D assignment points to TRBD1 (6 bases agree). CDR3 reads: CASSQDRGGEKLFF. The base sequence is TGTGCCAGCAGCCAAGACAGGGGAGGGGAAAAACTGTTTTTT.